This T cell receptor beta chain was found in a study of blood T cell repertoires in COVID-19. The germline V gene encodes CDR1 SGHNT and CDR2 YYREEE (reference sequence). V was clipped by 4 bases and J by 3 bases, with 16 bases between them. CDR3 size: 16 residues. Only in-frame clones appear in the TCRdb table, and some are missing; sequencing was by immunoSEQ multiplex PCR. This sample carries roughly 290,000 clones, 70% to 90% of them seen once, and the ten largest clones take about 2%. This rearrangement joins TRBV5-4 to TRBJ1-4; D possibly corresponds to TRBD1 (6 bases). The sequenced material came from PBMCs or T cells enriched from blood (not recorded which). The clonotype was recovered from a young man who had recovered from COVID-19. The CDR3 sequence: CASSATGTGANEKLFF. In nucleotides, the CDR3 is TGTGCCAGCAGCGCTACAGGGACCGGGGCTAATGAAAAACTGTTTTTT.